Listed below are T cell receptor beta chains from one sample, sequenced in a study of blood T cell repertoires in COVID-19. The method was immunoSEQ multiplex PCR; TCRdb's version includes in-frame clones alone and lacks a portion of them. The sample holds about 200,000 clones, 70% to 90% seen once. The sequenced material came from PBMCs or T cells enriched from blood (not recorded which). Receptor source: a woman in her late teens or twenties who had recovered from COVID-19. Each CDR3 is given with its conserved first and last residue. D genes are given only for firm matches. Some rows have no size entry. The others give once, few or many, or a class for an expanded clone.

size | D | J | V | CDR3 | DNA
NA | NA | TRBJ1-1 | TRBV5-1 | CASSLGYSSNTEAFF | TGCGCCAGCAGCTTGGGGTACAGTTCAAACACTGAAGCTTTCTTT
NA | NA | TRBJ1-5 | TRBV5-4 | CASSLELQGEQPQHF | TGTGCCAGCAGCTTGGAATTGCAGGGTGAACAGCCCCAGCATTTT
NA | TRBD1 | TRBJ1-2 | TRBV5-4 | CASSYGQGRDYGYTF | TGTGCCAGCAGCTACGGACAGGGCAGGGACTATGGCTACACCTTC
few | NA | TRBJ1-5 | TRBV4-1 | CASSQAPGVWNQPQHF | TGCGCCAGCAGCCAAGCCCCAGGGGTGTGGAATCAGCCCCAGCATTTT
once | NA | TRBJ1-5 | TRBV10-2 | CASSESVGPYLPQHF | TGCGCCAGCAGTGAGTCGGTGGGGCCCTATTTACCCCAGCATTTT
NA | NA | TRBJ2-7 | TRBV5-1 | CASSLDPGKGYEQYF | TGCGCCAGCAGCTTGGATCCGGGGAAAGGCTACGAGCAGTACTTC
NA | TRBD1 | TRBJ1-2 | TRBV5-8 | CASSISDRGNYGYTF | TGTGCCAGCAGCATCAGTGACAGGGGAAACTATGGCTACACCTTC
NA | TRBD1 | TRBJ2-1 | TRBV14 | CASSLRTGGPYNEQFF | TGTGCCAGCAGCCTTCGGACAGGGGGGCCCTACAATGAGCAGTTCTTC
once | TRBD1 | TRBJ1-2 | TRBV9 | CASTMRGDSQSEGYTF | TGTGCCAGCACAATGAGGGGGGACAGTCAATCGGAGGGCTACACCTTC
once | NA | TRBJ2-7 | TRBV23-1 | CASSQFKAEDSATYEQYF | TGCGCCAGCAGTCAATTTAAGGCCGAGGACAGTGCTACCTACGAGCAGTACTTC
NA | NA | TRBJ1-1 | TRBV5-1 | CASSFGRAEAFF | TGCGCCAGCAGCTTCGGCAGGGCTGAAGCTTTCTTT
NA | NA | TRBJ2-1 | TRBV27 | CASSYGVSSYNEQFF | TGTGCCAGCAGTTACGGGGTGAGCTCCTACAATGAGCAGTTCTTC
NA | TRBD1 | TRBJ2-3 | TRBV7-9 | CASSIRRGIEGDTQYF | TGTGCCAGCAGCATCCGCAGGGGGATTGAGGGAGATACGCAGTATTTT
few | NA | TRBJ2-7 | TRBV7-9 | CASSFASSYEQYF | TGTGCCAGCAGCTTTGCCAGCTCCTACGAGCAGTACTTC
NA | NA | TRBJ2-2 | TRBV30 | CASYSTGELFF | TGTGCCAGCTACAGTACAGGGGAGCTGTTTTTT
NA | TRBD1 | TRBJ2-5 | TRBV2 | CASNERGHVLKETQYF | TGTGCCAGCAATGAAAGGGGGCATGTTCTTAAAGAGACCCAGTACTTC
NA | NA | TRBJ2-5 | TRBV20-1 | CSASLAGAITQYF | TGCAGTGCTAGTCTGGCAGGGGCAATTACCCAGTACTTC
once | TRBD1 | TRBJ2-7 | TRBV28 | CASSTPGTGVYEQYF | TGTGCCAGCAGTACCCCCGGGACAGGAGTCTACGAGCAGTACTTC
NA | TRBD1 | TRBJ1-1 | TRBV10-2 | CASRVDRGWTEAFF | TGCGCCAGCAGAGTAGACAGGGGTTGGACTGAAGCTTTCTTT
NA | NA | TRBJ1-5 | TRBV11-2 | CEGDGNQPQHF | TGCGAGGGGGACGGAAATCAGCCCCAGCATTTT
NA | TRBD1 | TRBJ2-1 | TRBV25-1 | CASRGTVLVDEQFF | TGTGCCAGCAGAGGGACAGTCCTTGTTGATGAGCAGTTCTTC
NA | NA | TRBJ1-6 | TRBV5-5 | CASSLSQVGQGRPPLHF | TGTGCCAGCAGCTTGTCCCAGGTCGGGCAGGGAAGGCCACCCCTCCACTTT
NA | TRBD1 | TRBJ1-6 | TRBV7-9 | CASSGTGHGTPLHF | TGTGCCAGCAGCGGGACAGGTCACGGTACACCCCTCCACTTT
NA | TRBD1 | TRBJ1-1 | TRBV5-1 | CASSPTRDRGPGAFF | TGCGCCAGCAGCCCAACCAGGGACAGGGGACCTGGGGCTTTCTTT
NA | NA | TRBJ1-1 | TRBV29-1 | CSAGQSEAFF | TGCAGCGCCGGACAAAGTGAAGCTTTCTTT
NA | TRBD1 | TRBJ2-7 | TRBV27 | CASSFYGTGTYEQYF | TGTGCCAGCAGTTTTTACGGGACAGGGACCTACGAGCAGTACTTC